Each of the 13 T cell receptor beta chains below was sequenced from the same sample in a study of OX40 agonist ivuxolimab in advanced cancers. The table came from immunoSEQ multiplex PCR; TCRdb's copy has only in-frame clones and leaves some out. The table has roughly 120,000 clones, just under 95% seen once; the top ten hold roughly 0.8%. The source material was CD4+ or CD8+ T cells sorted from blood, sampled in a trial of the OX40 agonist ivuxolimab. These receptors came from an adult with an advanced solid tumor such as melanoma, head and neck, liver or kidney cancer.

The V call is TRBV6-6, the J call TRBJ1-1; D is uncertain. The germline CDR1 and CDR2 sequences are MNHNY and SVGAGI (reference sequence). The V end lost 6 bases, the J end lost 3 bases, and 5 bases lay between the germline ends. This CDR3 is built from 11 residues. In DNA, the CDR3 is TGTGCCAGCAGGGCTTACACTGAAGCTTTCTTT. Amino acid sequence: CASRAYTEAFF.

The rearrangement links TRBV12-5 to TRBJ2-5; 9 bases line up with TRBD2. The better agreement between TRBJ2-7 and the DNA end casts doubt on the J call. This CDR3 is built from 16 residues. Germline V gene data show CDR1 as LGHNT and CDR2 as FRNRAP. CDR3 nucleotides: TGTGCTAGTGGTCTCCCGGCGACTAGCGGAACCTACGAGCAGTACTTC. Translating it yields CASGLPATSGTYEQYF.

As for this clone: Other nucleotide sequences in the sample specify the same CDR3. The chain carries TRBV30 and TRBJ1-5; D remains ambiguous. V lost 0 bases and J 3 bases, leaving 6 bases between the germline ends. This CDR3 has 13 amino acids. Germline values: CDR1 GTSNPN, CDR2 SVGIG (reference sequence). CDR3 DNA sequence: TGTGCCTGGAGTGTGACGGACAATCAGCCCCAGCATTTT. Residues: CAWSVTDNQPQHF. Drawing the rest from reference TRBV30 and TRBJ1-5, the complete variable domain is SQTIHQWPATLVQPVGSPLSLECTVEGTSNPNLYWYRQAAGRGLQLLFYSVGIGQISSEVPQNLSASRPQDRQFILSSKKLLLSDSGFYLCAWSVTDNQPQHFGDGTRLSIL.

This chain joins TRBV19 and TRBJ2-5; D call uncertain. Germline V gene data show CDR1 as LNHDA and CDR2 as SQIVND (reference sequence). The CDR3 contains 13 residues. Trimming took 3 bases from V and 1 from J, leaving 6 bases between them. The chain's CDR3 is CASSMAIQETQYF. CDR3 DNA sequence: TGTGCCAGTAGTATGGCTATCCAAGAGACCCAGTACTTC. The variable domain in full, with the rest retrieved from reference TRBV19 and TRBJ2-5, is DGGITQSPKYLFRKEGQNVTLSCEQNLNHDAMYWYRQDPGQGLRLIYYSQIVNDFQKGDIAEGYSVSREKKESFPLTVTSAQKNPTAFYLCASSMAIQETQYFGPGTRLLVL.

This clone is a singleton in its sample. The V gene is TRBV19, the J gene TRBJ1-5, with 8 bases that match TRBD1. The CDR3 covers 14 residues. Germline V gives CDR1 LNHDA, CDR2 SQIVND (reference sequence). V trimming: 3 bases; J trimming: 6 bases; junction bases outside the gene matches: 4. CDR3 nucleotide sequence: TGTGCCAGTAGTATTGGACAGGGTACTCAGCCCCAGCATTTT. This gives the protein CASSIGQGTQPQHF.

The chain uses TRBV11-2 and TRBJ2-5; D perhaps matches TRBD1 (6 bases). The V and J ends lost 4 bases and 4 bases respectively, with 19 bases between them. The germline V gene has CDR1 SGHAT and CDR2 FQNNGV. The CDR3 consists of 16 residues. CDR3 loop: CASSSTGLGPGETQYF. CDR3 DNA: TGTGCCAGCAGCTCGACAGGCCTGGGGCCCGGAGAGACCCAGTACTTC.

The CDR3 loop is CATGKDRDTYNEQFF. In DNA, the CDR3 is TGTGCCACCGGAAAGGACAGGGACACCTACAATGAGCAGTTCTTC. V and J are TRBV6-5 and TRBJ2-1; 8 bases match TRBD1. This CDR3 is built from 15 residues. V shed 10 bases, J shed 2 bases, and the junction held 10 bases outside the gene matches. Germline V gene data show CDR1 as MNHEY and CDR2 as SVGAGI.

This chain connects TRBV28 to TRBJ2-2, with 10 nucleotides matching TRBD1. V was pared by 10 bases and J by 4 bases, with 3 bases of the junction left unmatched. Per germline, CDR1 MDHEN and CDR2 SYDVKM. There are 13 residues in the CDR3. CDR3 loop: CATTGGGTGELFF. The CDR3, as DNA: TGTGCCACGACAGGGGGCGGCACCGGGGAGCTGTTTTTT.

This clone was detected only a few times. The chain employs TRBV7-6 and TRBJ1-1; D uncertain. The V gene lost 0 bases and the J gene lost 1 base, with 6 bases spanning the gap. This CDR3 region has 14 residues. Germline CDR1 SGHVS, CDR2 FNYEAQ. The CDR3 bases are TGTGCCAGCAGCTTAGCAGGCCCGAACACTGAAGCTTTCTTT. Amino acids: CASSLAGPNTEAFF.

The chain employs TRBV5-5 and TRBJ1-5; D is perhaps TRBD1 (5 bases). V lost 2 bases and J lost 4, with 19 bases in between. Germline lookup yields CDR1 SGHKS and CDR2 YYEKEE (reference sequence). The CDR3 has 17 amino acids. CDR3 sequence (DNA): TGTGCCAGCAGCTTCCCACCAGTGGAGGGGTATAATCAGCCCCAGCATTTT. This codes for CASSFPPVEGYNQPQHF.

The gene calls are TRBV7-9 and TRBJ2-2; 7 nucleotides agree with TRBD1. Germline values: CDR1 SEHNR, CDR2 FQNEAQ (reference sequence). This CDR3 region has 18 residues. Trimming cost V 1 base and J 6 bases; bases outside gene matches: 14. The CDR3 spells CASSLGARGFFGSGELFF. In DNA form, the CDR3 reads TGTGCCAGCAGCTTAGGAGCCAGGGGGTTCTTCGGGTCCGGGGAGCTGTTTTTT.

The chain recombines TRBV28 with TRBJ2-7; 10 positions agree with TRBD1. There are 14 residues in the CDR3. Germline CDR1 reads MDHEN; CDR2 reads SYDVKM. The V segment lost 5 bases and the J segment 7 bases; nucleotides outside the gene matches: 8. The CDR3 is CASSGTGVPREQYF. In nucleotides, the CDR3 is TGTGCCAGCAGTGGGACAGGGGTCCCTAGGGAGCAGTACTTC.

The chain joins TRBV7-9 to TRBJ1-5; no reliable D call. The germline V gene encodes CDR1 SEHNR and CDR2 FQNEAQ (reference sequence). The CDR3 is made up of 13 amino acids. V shed 1 base and J shed 3 bases, with 4 bases lying between them. Written as DNA, the CDR3 is TGTGCCAGCAGCTTAGGGATCAATCAGCCCCAGCATTTT. This sequence encodes CASSLGINQPQHF.